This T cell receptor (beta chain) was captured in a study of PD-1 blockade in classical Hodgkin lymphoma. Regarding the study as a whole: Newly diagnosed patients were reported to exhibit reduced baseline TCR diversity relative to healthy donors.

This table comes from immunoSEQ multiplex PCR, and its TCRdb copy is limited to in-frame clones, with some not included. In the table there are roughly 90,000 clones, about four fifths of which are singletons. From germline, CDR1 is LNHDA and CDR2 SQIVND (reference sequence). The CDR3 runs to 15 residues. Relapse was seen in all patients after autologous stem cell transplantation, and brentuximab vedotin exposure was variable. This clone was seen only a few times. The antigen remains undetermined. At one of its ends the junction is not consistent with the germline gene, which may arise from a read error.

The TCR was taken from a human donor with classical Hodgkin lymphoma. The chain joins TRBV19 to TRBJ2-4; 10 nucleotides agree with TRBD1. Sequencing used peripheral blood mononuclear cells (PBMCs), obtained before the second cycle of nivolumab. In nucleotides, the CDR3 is TGTGCCAGTACCGAGTTTCCGGGACAGGGGACGCGATCCATCTTC. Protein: CASTEFPGQGTRSIF.